Below, 32 T cell receptor beta chains from the same sample are listed, as sequenced in a study of blood T cell repertoires in COVID-19. Clones were read by immunoSEQ multiplex PCR, and TCRdb kept only the in-frame ones, dropping some. The sample lists over 150,000 clones; around 85% were seen once. Specimen: peripheral blood. The receptors derive from a woman aged 55 to 70 with acute or convalescent COVID-19.

This chain connects TRBV11-2 to TRBJ2-5; tentatively, D is TRBD2 (6 bases). V lost 1 base, J lost 5 bases, and 11 bases lay in between. Germline CDR1 SGHAT, CDR2 FQNNGV. This CDR3 has 14 residues. The CDR3 nucleotides read TGTGCCAGCAGCTTAGGCGGGGTTCGGGAGACCCAGTACTTC. This encodes CASSLGGVRETQYF.

This clone was detected only a few times. The chain joins TRBV6-1 to TRBJ1-2, with D uncertain. V was pared by 2 bases and J by 7 bases, with 11 bases between. Germline V gene data show CDR1 as MNHNS and CDR2 as SASEGT. The CDR3 consists of 13 residues. The chain's CDR3 is CASSERQVAGYTF. CDR3 sequence (DNA): TGTGCCAGCAGTGAACGGCAGGTGGCTGGCTACACCTTC.

The chain is built from TRBV19 and TRBJ2-3; 7 bases match TRBD2. V lost 4 bases, J lost 2 bases, and 9 bases stayed unmatched. From germline, CDR1 is LNHDA and CDR2 SQIVND (reference sequence). The CDR3 length is 16 residues. The CDR3: CASSSQYSGPTDTQYF. CDR3 coding DNA: TGTGCCAGTAGTAGCCAGTATAGCGGGCCCACAGATACGCAGTATTTT.

V usage is TRBV10-3 and J usage is TRBJ1-4; TRBD1 is a possible D gene (6 bases). The CDR3 covers 15 residues. Germline-derived CDR1 and CDR2 are ENHRY and SYGVKD. Trimming stripped 0 bases from V and 2 bases from J, with 7 bases between. The CDR3 sequence is CAISESGQTNEKLFF. The DNA of the CDR3 is TGTGCCATCAGTGAGTCCGGACAGACTAATGAAAAACTGTTTTTT.

V is TRBV5-8 and J is TRBJ1-5; no clear D gene. V was shortened by 4 bases and J by 3 bases, with 14 bases between the two germline ends. This CDR3 comprises 15 residues. From germline, CDR1 is SGHTS and CDR2 YDEGEE. In DNA form, the CDR3 reads TGTGCCAGCAGCCCGACCGGGTTTCTCAATCAGCCCCAGCATTTT. Its translation is CASSPTGFLNQPQHF. Together with reference TRBV5-8 and TRBJ1-5, the CDR3 gives the full variable domain: EAGVTQSPTHLIKTRGQQATLRCSPISGHTSVYWYQQALGLGLQFLLWYDEGEERNRGNFPPRFSGRQFPNYSSELNVNALELEDSALYLCASSPTGFLNQPQHFGDGTRLSIL.

The chain links TRBV28 to TRBJ1-5, with TRBD1 matching 7 bases. CDR1 MDHEN and CDR2 SYDVKM come from the germline V gene. This CDR3 is built from 16 residues. V was clipped by 5 bases and J by 6 bases; unmatched bases: 13. This CDR3 reads CASSPRTGFSGQPQHF. Here the CDR3 DNA reads TGTGCCAGCAGTCCAAGGACAGGATTCTCAGGTCAGCCCCAGCATTTT.

V usage is TRBV6-5 and J usage is TRBJ1-5, with 7 bases identical to TRBD1. The CDR3 totals 14 residues. The germline V gene has CDR1 MNHEY and CDR2 SVGAGI. The V gene end was trimmed by 10 bases and the J gene end by 2 bases; junction bases not matched to a gene: 8. The CDR3 spells CAISTGYGNQPQHF. The CDR3 DNA reads TGTGCCATCTCGACAGGGTATGGCAATCAGCCCCAGCATTTT.

This clone was counted a single time. The rearrangement joins TRBV18 to TRBJ1-4, with 7 nucleotides matching TRBD1. Per germline, CDR1 KGHSH and CDR2 LQKENI. The J segment lost 0 bases and the V segment lost 6 bases, leaving 7 bases of the junction unmatched. The CDR3 loop spans 16 amino acids. CDR3 amino acids: CASSPGQYSTNEKLFF. Here the CDR3 DNA reads TGTGCCAGCTCGCCGGGACAGTACTCAACTAATGAAAAACTGTTTTTT.

This clone was counted a single time. The chain combines TRBV5-1 with TRBJ1-2, with 10 nucleotides matching TRBD1. The CDR3 runs to 14 residues. Looked up from germline, CDR1 is SGHRS and CDR2 is YFSETQ. V trimming: 0 bases; J trimming: 8 bases; junction bases outside the gene matches: 4. As DNA, the CDR3 is TGCGCCAGCAGCTTGGGAGGACAGGGGGGCGGCTACACCTTC. This encodes CASSLGGQGGGYTF.

CDR3 in amino acids: CASSLSSGGFDEQFF. The CDR3 DNA reads TGTGCCAGCAGCTTAAGCAGCGGGGGGTTCGATGAGCAGTTCTTC. This rearrangement joins TRBV7-3 to TRBJ2-1; 9 positions match TRBD2. V was clipped by 1 base and J by 8 bases; unmatched bases: 6. Germline V gene data show CDR1 as SGHTA and CDR2 as FQGTGA. This CDR3 region has 15 residues.

The V and J genes are TRBV4-1 and TRBJ1-5; TRBD1 matches at 11 bases. The V gene's germline CDR1 is MGHRA and CDR2 YSYEKL. The CDR3 contains 17 residues. With V trimmed by 6 bases and J by 0 bases, 7 bases remained unmatched. The CDR3: CASSRGQGAYSNQPQHF. In DNA form, the CDR3 reads TGCGCCAGCAGTCGAGGACAGGGGGCATATAGCAATCAGCCCCAGCATTTT.

The J gene is TRBJ1-2, the V gene TRBV9; D possibly corresponds to TRBD1 (6 bases). Germline V gene data show CDR1 as SGDLS and CDR2 as YYNGEE. V shed 3 bases and J shed 2 bases, with 14 bases lying between them. CDR3 size: 15 residues. CDR3 sequence (DNA): TGTGCCAGCAGCGGCGGACAGAAGATCAACTATGGCTACACCTTC. It codes for CASSGGQKINYGYTF.

J is TRBJ1-1 and V is TRBV19, with 8 bases fitting TRBD1. V gave up 5 bases and J gave up 2 bases; unmatched junction bases: 7. Looked up from germline, CDR1 is LNHDA and CDR2 is SQIVND (reference sequence). The length of the CDR3 is 15 residues. The CDR3 loop is CASSPRTGLNTEAFF. CDR3 nucleotides: TGTGCCAGTAGTCCGAGGACAGGGCTAAACACTGAAGCTTTCTTT.

This clone was detected only a few times. The chain recombines TRBV28 with TRBJ1-4; TRBD1 matches at 7 bases. The germline CDR1 and CDR2 sequences are MDHEN and SYDVKM. V shed 1 base and J 13 bases; nucleotides not matched to a gene: 12. The CDR3 has 15 amino acids. The CDR3 sequence is CASSLSGGNGVRLFF. DNA for the CDR3: TGTGCCAGCAGTTTATCAGGGGGAAATGGGGTACGACTGTTTTTT.

At least ten counts were recorded for this clone. The chain couples TRBV4-1 to TRBJ1-2; 8 nucleotides agree with TRBD1. V was pared by 5 bases and J by 3 bases, with 14 bases of the junction left unmatched. CDR1 MGHRA and CDR2 YSYEKL come from the germline V gene. The CDR3 is 17 amino acids. CDR3 region: CASSRTLGQGLDYGYTF. In DNA, the CDR3 is TGCGCCAGCAGCAGGACTCTAGGACAGGGCTTGGACTATGGCTACACCTTC.

The J gene is TRBJ2-2, the V gene TRBV6-5, with 9 bases fitting TRBD2. The CDR3 totals 15 residues. CDR1 is MNHEY, CDR2 SVGAGI, per germline. V lost 9 bases, J lost 3 bases, and 8 bases stayed unmatched. CDR3 nucleotide sequence: TGTGCCAGGAGGGCAGCGGGGGGTTACACCGGGGAGCTGTTTTTT. This codes for CARRAAGGYTGELFF.

V and J are TRBV29-1 and TRBJ2-7; the D gene is possibly TRBD1 (5 bases). The CDR3 runs 14 residues. The germline V and J ends were trimmed by 1 base and 0 bases, with 10 bases remaining between them. Germline CDR1 SQVTM, CDR2 ANQGSEA. The CDR3 protein is CSVEGGFPSYEQYF. DNA for the CDR3: TGCAGCGTTGAAGGGGGCTTCCCCTCCTACGAGCAGTACTTC.

V is TRBV7-9 and J is TRBJ2-3; 13 nucleotides line up with TRBD2. Germline CDR1 and CDR2: SEHNR and FQNEAQ (reference sequence). The trim removed 5 bases at V and 1 base at J, leaving 3 bases unmatched. The CDR3 spans 16 residues. CDR3 residues: CASSTGLAGGTDTQYF. The CDR3, as DNA: TGTGCCAGCAGCACCGGACTAGCGGGGGGCACAGATACGCAGTATTTT. Drawing the rest from reference TRBV7-9 and TRBJ2-3, the complete variable domain is DTGVSQNPRHKITKRGQNVTFRCDPISEHNRLYWYRQTLGQGPEFLTYFQNEAQLEKSRLLSDRFSAERPKGSFSTLEIQRTEQGDSAMYLCASSTGLAGGTDTQYFGPGTRLTVL.

The J gene is TRBJ2-7, the V gene TRBV7-8, with D hard to call. Germline-derived CDR1 and CDR2 are SGHVS and FQNEAQ. CDR3 length equals 13 residues. V lost 1 base, J lost 3 bases, and 7 bases lay in between. CDR3 amino acids: CASSLVTDYEQYV. The CDR3 region has the DNA TGTGCCAGCAGCTTAGTAACAGACTACGAGCAGTACGTC.

In regard to this clone: Different DNA sequences within this sample yield the same CDR3. This chain connects TRBV7-2 to TRBJ2-5; D perhaps matches TRBD2 (6 bases). In germline, CDR1 is SGHTA, CDR2 FQGNSA. The CDR3 sequence is 14 residues long. Trimming left V 1 base short and J 4 bases short, with 10 bases between. Here the CDR3 DNA reads TGTGCCAGCAGCTTAGGCGGAGGGGTAGAGACCCAGTACTTC. It codes for CASSLGGGVETQYF.

This chain joins TRBV9 and TRBJ1-2; D gene unclear. This CDR3 spans 13 amino acids. In germline, CDR1 is SGDLS, CDR2 YYNGEE. Deletions cut 0 bases from V and 8 bases from J, with 11 bases between. The DNA of the CDR3 is TGTGCCAGCAGCGTAGATCCCCTAGGCGGCTACACCTTC. As protein: CASSVDPLGGYTF.

V usage is TRBV7-2 and J usage is TRBJ1-3; TRBD1 agrees at 7 bases. V dropped 5 bases and J dropped 0; count of bases not matched to a gene: 4. The CDR3 is 15 residues long. CDR1 is SGHTA, CDR2 FQGNSA, per germline. The CDR3 spells CASSRGQRSGNTIYF. For the CDR3, the DNA is TGTGCCAGCAGCCGGGGACAGCGCTCTGGAAACACCATATATTTT. Using reference TRBV7-2 and TRBJ1-3 for the parts outside the CDR3, the full variable domain is GAGVSQSPSNKVTEKGKDVELRCDPISGHTALYWYRQSLGQGLEFLIYFQGNSAPDKSGLPSDRFSAERTGGSVSTLTIQRTQQEDSAVYLCASSRGQRSGNTIYFGEGSWLTVV.

V gene TRBV11-3 combines with J gene TRBJ1-3; no reliable D call. V was clipped by 0 bases and J by 8 bases, with 17 bases between them. Germline CDR1 is SGHNT and CDR2 is YENEEA. This CDR3 comprises 16 residues. For the CDR3, the DNA is TGTGCCAGCAGCTTAGACGAGATTATCCCCGGTTACACCATATATTTT. It yields the protein CASSLDEIIPGYTIYF.

V is TRBV7-2 and J is TRBJ1-2; 7 bases align to TRBD1. Germline V CDR1 and CDR2: SGHTA, FQGNSA. This CDR3 has 16 residues. The ends lost 5 bases at V and 6 bases at J; junction bases unmatched: 15. The CDR3 is CASSTQSRTQGDGYTF. The CDR3 DNA is TGTGCCAGCAGCACCCAATCGAGGACCCAGGGGGATGGCTACACCTTC.

The genes are TRBV7-2 and TRBJ2-1; 8 bases are a match to TRBD2. J gave up 0 bases and V 8 bases, and 6 bases lay outside the gene matches. The CDR3 totals 15 residues. CDR1 is SGHTA and CDR2 is FQGNSA in the germline V gene. CDR3 residues: CASGPGGSSYNEQFF. DNA of the CDR3: TGTGCCAGCGGCCCGGGGGGGAGCTCCTACAATGAGCAGTTCTTC.

The J gene is TRBJ1-2, the V gene TRBV28; 11 positions agree with TRBD1. The trim removed 7 bases at V and 4 bases at J, leaving 11 bases unmatched. The CDR3 spans 16 residues. Germline values: CDR1 MDHEN, CDR2 SYDVKM. CDR3 region: CASNSGDRGSFYGYTF. CDR3 coding DNA: TGTGCCAGCAATTCCGGGGACAGGGGGTCGTTCTATGGCTACACCTTC.

The chain employs TRBV13 and TRBJ1-2; D possibly corresponds to TRBD1 (5 bases). The CDR3 loop spans 15 amino acids. V dropped 2 bases and J dropped 5 bases, with 15 bases sitting between them. Germline CDR1 and CDR2: PRHDT and FYEKMQ (reference sequence). The CDR3 here is CASSLQGMESYGYTF. CDR3 DNA: TGTGCCAGCAGCTTACAGGGAATGGAGTCTTATGGCTACACCTTC.

The chain links TRBV18 to TRBJ2-5, with 8 bases lining up with TRBD1. The germline V gene has CDR1 KGHSH and CDR2 LQKENI. This CDR3 region has 15 residues. V shed 2 bases and J 5 bases; nucleotides not matched to a gene: 7. The CDR3 spells CASSPMTGAGETQYF. For the CDR3, the DNA is TGTGCCAGCTCACCAATGACAGGGGCAGGGGAGACCCAGTACTTC.

The J gene is TRBJ1-2, the V gene TRBV5-6; D is possibly TRBD1 (6 bases). The length of the CDR3 is 13 residues. The V end was cut by 5 bases, the J end by 2 bases, with 10 bases between. Germline lookup yields CDR1 SGHDT and CDR2 YYEEEE. The CDR3 DNA reads TGTGCCAGCAGATACGACAGGAACTATGGCTACACCTTC. Translating gives CASRYDRNYGYTF.

The CDR3 coding sequence is TGTGCCAGCATCTCGGGGACTAGTAGAGGCGAGACCCAGTACTTC. Protein product: CASISGTSRGETQYF. The gene calls are TRBV6-5 and TRBJ2-5; TRBD2 matches at 8 bases. CDR3 length: 15 residues. Germline V gives CDR1 MNHEY, CDR2 SVGAGI. Losses at the gene ends were 7 bases for V and 5 bases for J; bases not matched to a gene: 12.

The V call is TRBV5-1, the J call TRBJ1-2; D unresolved. The CDR3 length is 15 residues. CDR1 and CDR2 (germline): SGHRS, YFSETQ. The V gene lost 4 bases and the J gene lost 5 bases, with 18 bases spanning the gap. CDR3 loop: CASSPPGLGRYGYTF. In DNA, the CDR3 is TGCGCCAGCAGCCCTCCGGGCCTCGGGAGGTATGGCTACACCTTC. Full variable domain (remainder filled in from reference TRBV5-1 and TRBJ1-2): KAGVTQTPRYLIKTRGQQVTLSCSPISGHRSVSWYQQTPGQGLQFLFEYFSETQRNKGNFPGRFSGRQFSNSRSEMNVSTLELGDSALYLCASSPPGLGRYGYTFGSGTRLTVV.

This clone appeared once. The gene calls are TRBV27 and TRBJ1-2; 9 positions match TRBD1. Germline V CDR1 and CDR2: MNHEY, SMNVEV (reference sequence). This CDR3 spans 14 amino acids. Losses at the gene ends were 7 bases for V and 8 bases for J; bases not matched to a gene: 11. This chain's CDR3 is CASTADRGGTGYTF. CDR3 nucleotide sequence: TGTGCCAGCACCGCGGACAGGGGCGGTACCGGCTACACCTTC.